This T cell receptor beta chain was sequenced during a study of cytomegalovirus exposure and HLA in healthy donors. This PCR relied on a set of 60 Vbeta primers and 13 Jbeta primers. The data were produced by immunoSEQ multiplex PCR, yet TCRdb's version contains in-frame clones alone and is incomplete. The repertoire includes some 170,000 clones, 79% of them detected once, and 2.1% sits in the top ten. J gave up 4 bases and V 5 bases, and 2 bases lay outside the gene matches. CDR3 length equals 13 residues. Germline-derived CDR1 and CDR2 are LNHDA and SQIVND (reference sequence). This clone came up a few times.

This chain uses TRBV19 with TRBJ1-5, with 7 positions matching TRBD1. The TCR originated in a man in his forties in good health and CMV-seronegative. Sequenced sample: PBMCs. The CDR3 coding sequence is TGTGCCAGTAGTCTGGACAGGAATCAGCCCCAGCATTTT. Its translation: CASSLDRNQPQHF.